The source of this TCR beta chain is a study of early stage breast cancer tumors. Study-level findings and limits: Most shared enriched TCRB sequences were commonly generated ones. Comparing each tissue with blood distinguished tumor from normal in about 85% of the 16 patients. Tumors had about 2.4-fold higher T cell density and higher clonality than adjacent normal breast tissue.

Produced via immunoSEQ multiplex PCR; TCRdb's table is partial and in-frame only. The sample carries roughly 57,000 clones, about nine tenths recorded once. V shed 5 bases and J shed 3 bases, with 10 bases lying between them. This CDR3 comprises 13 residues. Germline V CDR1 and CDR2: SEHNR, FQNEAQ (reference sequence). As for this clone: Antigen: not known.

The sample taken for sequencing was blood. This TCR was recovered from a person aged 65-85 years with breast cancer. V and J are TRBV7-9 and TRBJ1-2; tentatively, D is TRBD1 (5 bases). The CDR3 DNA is TGTGCCAGCAGCCGATCGGGGGACTATGGCTACACCTTC. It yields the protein CASSRSGDYGYTF.